The 20 T cell receptor beta chains listed next were all sequenced from one sample in a study of blood T cell repertoires in COVID-19. The protocol was immunoSEQ multiplex PCR, while the TCRdb copy is restricted to in-frame clones and leaves out a portion. The table has some 220,000 clones, 80% to 90% seen once. Sequenced input: peripheral blood. These receptor sequences come from a man between 50 and 59 years old who had recovered from COVID-19.

The chain uses TRBV27 and TRBJ2-7, with TRBD1 as a possible D gene (5 bases). CDR3 length: 14 residues. The ends were cut back, 3 bases at V and 2 bases at J, with 11 bases in the middle. The germline gives CDR1 MNHEY, CDR2 SMNVEV (reference sequence). The CDR3 is CASSFYDRPYEQYF. CDR3 bases: TGTGCCAGCAGTTTCTATGACAGACCCTACGAGCAGTACTTC.

The genes are TRBV28 and TRBJ2-7; D is unclear. This CDR3 spans 12 amino acids. Germline CDR1 is MDHEN and CDR2 is SYDVKM. Deletions cut 5 bases from V and 7 bases from J, with 12 bases between. The CDR3 sequence is CASSGLQWEQYF. CDR3 DNA sequence: TGTGCCAGCAGTGGGCTGCAGTGGGAGCAGTACTTC. The full variable domain, completed using reference TRBV28 and TRBJ2-7, is DVKVTQSSRYLVKRTGEKVFLECVQDMDHENMFWYRQDPGLGLRLIYFSYDVKMKEKGDIPEGYSVSREKKERFSLILESASTNQTSMYLCASSGLQWEQYFGPGTRLTVT.

J is TRBJ1-1 and V is TRBV29-1, with D possibly TRBD1 on 5 matching bases. Germline loops: CDR1 SQVTM, CDR2 ANQGSEA. The V end was cut by 6 bases, the J end by 1 base, with 15 bases between. This CDR3 is built from 14 residues. As DNA, the CDR3 is TGCAGCGTCGCAACTGGACACCCGAACACTGAAGCTTTCTTT. It yields the protein CSVATGHPNTEAFF.

The rearrangement links TRBV20-1 to TRBJ2-1, with 14 bases aligning to TRBD2. Germline CDR1 is DFQATT and CDR2 is SNEGSKA (reference sequence). This CDR3 has 16 amino acids. Trimming took 3 bases from V and 9 from J; bases not matched to a gene: 10. CDR3: CSASGGLAGVGIEQFF. The CDR3 DNA reads TGCAGTGCTAGTGGGGGACTAGCGGGAGTAGGAATTGAGCAGTTCTTC.

The rearrangement links TRBV7-9 to TRBJ1-1; TRBD1 matches 9 bases. Germline V gene data show CDR1 as SEHNR and CDR2 as FQNEAQ (reference sequence). Unmatched junction bases numbered 6, after V lost 5 bases and J lost 2 bases. This CDR3 has 15 amino acids. CDR3 sequence (DNA): TGTGCCAGCAGCAGAAGACAGGGGGGCAACACTGAAGCTTTCTTT. It yields the protein CASSRRQGGNTEAFF.

This clone was observed many times. The chain couples TRBV10-1 to TRBJ2-7; 11 bases align to TRBD1. Unmatched junction bases numbered 7, after V lost 3 bases and J lost 6 bases. Germline assignment: CDR1 WNHNN and CDR2 SYGVQD (reference sequence). This CDR3 has 15 residues. This CDR3 reads CASSDSDRGLSEQYF. CDR3 DNA: TGCGCCAGCAGTGATTCGGACAGGGGGCTCTCCGAGCAGTACTTC.

The V and J genes are TRBV3-1 (or the pseudogene TRBV3-2) and TRBJ1-5, with unresolved D. The ends were cut back, 0 bases at V and 2 bases at J, with 8 bases in the middle. The V gene's germline CDR1 is LGHDT and CDR2 YNNKEL (reference sequence). The CDR3 length is 15 residues. The CDR3 sequence: CASSQDPHGNQPQHF. The CDR3 DNA sequence: TGTGCCAGCAGCCAAGATCCACACGGCAATCAGCCCCAGCATTTT.

V gene TRBV7-2 combines with J gene TRBJ2-1, with TRBD1 matching over 9 bases. Germline V CDR1 and CDR2: SGHTA, FQGNSA. The CDR3 has 16 amino acids. Losses at the gene ends were 4 bases for V and 6 bases for J; bases not matched to a gene: 10. CDR3 bases: TGTGCCAGCAGCTCCCGGACAGGGGCCCGCCTCAATGAGCAGTTCTTC. It translates to CASSSRTGARLNEQFF.

The gene calls are TRBV5-4 and TRBJ1-2, with D perhaps TRBD1 (6 bases). The CDR3 runs 15 residues. The V end lost 0 bases, the J end lost 1 base, and 10 bases lay between the germline ends. CDR1 and CDR2 from the germline V gene are SGHNT and YYREEE (reference sequence). The CDR3 loop reads CASSLDRALNYGYTF. DNA for the CDR3: TGTGCCAGCAGCTTGGACAGGGCGCTTAACTATGGCTACACCTTC.

The chain recombines TRBV5-1 with TRBJ2-7, with D perhaps TRBD2 (5 bases). This CDR3 is 14 amino acids long. Trimming removed 1 base at V and 2 bases at J, with 10 bases between. Germline CDR1 reads SGHRS; CDR2 reads YFSETQ. This CDR3 is CASSLRGSTYEQYF. The CDR3 DNA reads as TGCGCCAGCAGCTTGCGGGGAAGCACCTACGAGCAGTACTTC.

The chain couples TRBV5-4 to TRBJ2-3; D uncertain. Germline loops: CDR1 SGHNT, CDR2 YYREEE (reference sequence). The CDR3 covers 17 residues. V gave up 0 bases and J gave up 2 bases, with 16 bases separating them. DNA of the CDR3: TGTGCCAGCAGCTTGGGGGCTGTCGTGGGCCCCACAGATACGCAGTATTTT. Translating gives CASSLGAVVGPTDTQYF.

This chain uses TRBV28 with TRBJ2-5, with 11 bases matching TRBD2. Germline values: CDR1 MDHEN, CDR2 SYDVKM. The V and J ends lost 7 bases and 7 bases, in that order; junction bases with no gene match: 11. There are 15 residues in the CDR3. For the CDR3, the DNA is TGTGCCAGCACCGTAGCGGGAGGGCTGGCGGGGACCCAGTACTTC. This translates into CASTVAGGLAGTQYF.

This sequence joins TRBV6-5 and TRBJ2-2; D not resolved. The CDR3 has 13 residues. Germline V gene lookup returns CDR1 MNHEY and CDR2 SVGAGI. Trimming shortened V by 4 bases and J by 5 bases, and 8 bases separated the two germline ends. The CDR3 DNA follows: TGTGCCAGCAGTTTGAGGTGGACCGGGGAGCTGTTTTTT. Its translation: CASSLRWTGELFF.

CDR3 bases: TGTGCCAGTAGTTTGAGAGGGATCGGTTATAATTCACCCCTCCACTTT. Translating it yields CASSLRGIGYNSPLHF. This sequence joins TRBV19 and TRBJ1-6; D remains ambiguous. V lost 5 bases, J lost 4 bases, and 15 bases lay in between. Germline loops: CDR1 LNHDA, CDR2 SQIVND (reference sequence). The CDR3 sequence is 16 residues long.

This clone came up once. The chain combines TRBV19 with TRBJ2-5, with 11 bases identical to TRBD1. The CDR3 contains 17 residues. Germline CDR1 LNHDA, CDR2 SQIVND (reference sequence). The junction had 12 bases not matched to a gene; V was cut back by 4 bases and J by 5 bases. In nucleotides, the CDR3 is TGTGCCAGTAGTACCCAAAGATTGGACAGGGGGCAGGAGACCCAGTACTTC. Translated, it gives CASSTQRLDRGQETQYF.

V and J are TRBV15 and TRBJ1-2; 8 bases align to TRBD1. Germline values: CDR1 LNHNV, CDR2 YYDKDF (reference sequence). The length of the CDR3 is 16 residues. The V and J ends lost 3 bases and 1 base, in that order; junction bases with no gene match: 7. CDR3 residues: CATSSIRTGLNYGYTF. The CDR3 DNA sequence: TGTGCCACCAGCAGTATACGGACAGGGCTTAACTATGGCTACACCTTC.

This clone occurred a few times. The V gene is TRBV29-1, the J gene TRBJ2-3, with D tentatively TRBD1 (6 bases). With 8 bases removed from V and 0 bases from J, the gap between germline ends came to 12 bases. Germline CDR1 reads SQVTM; CDR2 reads ANQGSEA. This CDR3 is 13 amino acids long. As DNA, the CDR3 is TGCAGCCTATACAGGGCTAGCACAGATACGCAGTATTTT. Residues: CSLYRASTDTQYF.

The V call is TRBV28, the J call TRBJ2-2; no definite D call. The V end was cut by 2 bases, the J end by 7 bases, with 14 bases between. The CDR3 sequence is 15 residues long. Germline CDR1 MDHEN, CDR2 SYDVKM. The CDR3 bases are TGTGCCAGCAGTTTAGGGTACGGGTTACACGGGGAGCTGTTTTTT. Its protein is CASSLGYGLHGELFF.

This clone has just one count. The J gene is TRBJ2-2, the V gene TRBV7-9, with D maybe TRBD1 (6 bases). This CDR3 is 16 amino acids long. Trimming shortened V by 9 bases and J by 0 bases, and 17 bases separated the two germline ends. The germline CDR1 and CDR2 sequences are SEHNR and FQNEAQ (reference sequence). The CDR3 nucleotides read TGTGCCAGTCCCCAAAGAACAGGGACGAACACCGGGGAGCTGTTTTTT. It codes for CASPQRTGTNTGELFF. The variable domain in full, completed from reference TRBV7-9 and TRBJ2-2, reads DTGVSQNPRHKITKRGQNVTFRCDPISEHNRLYWYRQTLGQGPEFLTYFQNEAQLEKSRLLSDRFSAERPKGSFSTLEIQRTEQGDSAMYLCASPQRTGTNTGELFFGEGSRLTVL.

V and J are TRBV28 and TRBJ1-3; D gene uncertain. This CDR3 has 13 residues. Germline CDR1 is MDHEN and CDR2 is SYDVKM. Trimming shortened V by 3 bases and J by 9 bases, and 12 bases separated the two germline ends. As DNA, the CDR3 is TGTGCCAGCAGTTTCTGGGCCGCAAGCACCATATATTTT. Translation: CASSFWAASTIYF.